These 10 T cell receptor beta chains originate from one sample sequenced in a study of CD8+CD57+ T cells in acquired aplastic anemia (dated by TCRdb to about 2018). The data were produced on an Illumina HiSeq 2000. Genomic DNA served as template for TCR beta VDJ combination and CDR3 sequence profiling. The public sequencing data were trimmed at Q25 with fastp and processed into clonotypes with MiXCR by TCRdb, which kept only in-frame beta chains. Rows matching on CDR3 protein sequence are summarized as one entry with the most common DNA and genes. For this sample there are a few hundred thousand distinct CDR3 sequences; roughly 80% appear just once. Clones ranked in the top ten supply about two fifths of the sample. Patients chosen for sequencing had shown expansion of CD8+CD57+ cells by flow cytometry. Sequencing used sorted CD4+, CD8+, or CD8+CD57+ T cells (not recorded which) from PBMCs. Receptor source: a human donor with aplastic anemia.

The chain links TRBV11-1 to TRBJ2-6; 7 bases line up with TRBD1. V lost 2 bases and J lost 1; bases outside the gene matches: 2. The germline gives CDR1 SGHAT, CDR2 FQDESV (reference sequence). This CDR3 spans 16 amino acids. CDR3 sequence (DNA): TGTGCCAGCAGCTTATTGACAGGGTCTGGGGCCAACGTCCTGACTTTC. This translates into CASSLLTGSGANVLTF.

Comments on this clonotype: Here the CDR3 omits its conserved ending phenylalanine or tryptophan, so a read error is the likely source. Because the CDR3's place on the DNA is in doubt, the DNA is left out and the CDR3 is given as listed by TCRdb. The gene calls are TRBV2 and TRBJ2-6; the DNA was not compared with TRBD2, the D call given in the table. The germline CDR1 and CDR2 sequences are SNHLY and FYNNEI. The CDR3 length equals 16 residues, ends included. CDR3: CASGLAGSYGANVLTV.

This clonotype has more than one count but fewer than ten. The junction does not match germline at one end; this may be a read error. The chain has TRBV7-8 and TRBJ2-3; a possible D gene is TRBD1 (6 bases). The CDR3 has 14 residues. The germline CDR1 and CDR2 sequences are SGHVS and FQNEAQ. CDR3 sequence (DNA): TGTGCCAGCAGCTTAGCCAGGGGACCCGATACGCTCTACTTT. Amino acids: CASSLARGPDTLYF.

A remark on this clonotype: This could be a read error, since a much larger clone is one nucleotide away. The V and J genes are TRBV7-9 and TRBJ1-5; 7 bases are shared with TRBD1. The germline CDR1 and CDR2 sequences are SEHNR and FQNEAQ (reference sequence). The CDR3 has 14 amino acids. The CDR3, as DNA: TGTGCCAGCAGCCCACCACAGGGGCGGAACACCGGGCAGTTT. It codes for CASSPPQGRNTGQF.

As concerns this clonotype: At one of its ends the junction is not consistent with the germline gene, which may arise from a read error. This chain joins TRBV2 and TRBJ2-1; 10 nucleotides match TRBD1. The CDR3 is 13 residues long. Germline lookup yields CDR1 SNHLY and CDR2 FYNNEI. The CDR3 reads CASGQGVAESLSF. For the CDR3, the DNA is TGTGCCAGCGGACAGGGGGTCGCAGAAAGTCTGTCTTTC.

This clonotype has only one observation. The rearrangement joins TRBV2 to TRBJ2-5; the D gene is possibly TRBD1 (5 bases). The DNA end favors TRBJ1-1, so the J call may be wrong. The CDR3 sequence is 15 residues long. Looked up from germline, CDR1 is SNHLY and CDR2 is FYNNEI. CDR3 residues: CASSLDLTAHTAAFF. CDR3 sequence (DNA): TGTGCCAGCAGCTTAGATCTGACAGCGCACACGGCAGCTTTCTTT.

This chain connects TRBV10-1 to TRBJ1-1; D gene unclear. Germline CDR1 reads WNHNN; CDR2 reads SYGVQD (reference sequence). The CDR3 extends over 11 amino acids. The CDR3 DNA follows: TGCGCACCAAGAAGCCCCGGCGAAGCTTTCTTT. The encoded protein is CAPRSPGEAFF.

About this clonotype: A junction boundary mismatches the germline segment, possibly from a read error. The chain carries TRBV7-9 and TRBJ2-3, with TRBD2 matching over 12 bases. Germline V gene sequence: CDR1 SEHNR, CDR2 FQNEAQ (reference sequence). The CDR3 has 14 residues. The CDR3 protein is CASSSRLAGEHTQF. CDR3 bases: TGTGCCAGCAGCTCCCGACTAGCGGGAGAACATACGCAGTTT.

In regard to this clonotype: At one boundary the junction diverges from the germline segment, which might be a read error. V and J are TRBV11-3 and TRBJ2-5, with a weak D call TRBD1 (5 bases). Germline V CDR1 and CDR2: SGHNT, YENEEA. The CDR3 has 15 residues. The DNA of the CDR3 is TGTGCCAGCAGCCTAGATCTGACAGCTAGAGAGACCCAGTACTTC. This gives the protein CASSLDLTARETQYF. Full variable domain (missing parts from reference TRBV11-3 and TRBJ2-5): EAGVVQSPRYKIIEKKQPVAFWCNPISGHNTLYWYLQNLGQGPELLIRYENEEAVDDSQLPKDRFSAERLKGVDSTLKIQPAELGDSAVYLCASSLDLTARETQYFGPGTRLLVL.

The rearrangement links TRBV7-2 to TRBJ2-3; D is uncertain. The J call may be incorrect, as the DNA end agrees better with TRBJ1-5. CDR3 length: 14 amino acids. CDR1 is SGHTA, CDR2 FQGNSA, per germline. CDR3 sequence reads: CASSLTGGPDTQHF. The CDR3, as DNA: TGTGCCAGCAGCTTGACGGGCGGGCCCGATACGCAGCATTTT.